One sample yielded the 24 T cell receptor beta chains listed below, sequenced in a study of CXCR3-negative and CXCR3-positive naive CD8 T cells. All TRB cDNA libraries came from 5' RACE performed with UMI labels. TCRdb reanalyzed the 5' RACE reads, giving one entry per CDR3 protein sequence and no DNA. This sample's clone table lists 75,000 to 100,000 distinct CDR3 sequences. Sequenced input: naive CXCR3- CD8+ T cells from blood. The subset is: CD45RO-CCR7+CD27+CD95- naive CD8+ T cells lacking CXCR3 (TNR3-). The receptor set was obtained from a human donor in good health. Some clones in this sample may be carry-over from other donors' samples.

V is TRBV29-1 and J is TRBJ2-1; TCRdb names TRBD2, which stays unverified in the absence of DNA. Germline CDR1 is SQVTM and CDR2 is ANQGSEA. The CDR3 is made up of 13 amino acids. The CDR3: CSVRLAGFHEQFF.

V is TRBV15 and J is TRBJ1-1. CDR3 length: 16 residues. From germline, CDR1 is LNHNV and CDR2 YYDKDF (reference sequence). CDR3 in amino acids: CATSRGTPEIYTEAFF.

The rearrangement joins TRBV25-1 to TRBJ2-5; the D gene TCRdb calls, TRBD1, cannot be checked with no DNA. Germline lookup yields CDR1 MGHDK and CDR2 SYGVNS. This CDR3 is 17 amino acids long. CDR3 region: CASSGWEGAYLQETQYF.

The rearrangement links TRBV29-1 to TRBJ2-1; the D call of TRBD1 rests on TCRdb alone, since no DNA is present to check it. This CDR3 is built from 16 residues. The germline V gene encodes CDR1 SQVTM and CDR2 ANQGSEA. The CDR3 protein is CSVEDHGTGFSDEQFF.

J is TRBJ2-7 and V is TRBV29-1; TCRdb names TRBD2, which stays unverified in the absence of DNA. The CDR3 runs to 16 residues. Per the germline V gene, CDR1 is SQVTM and CDR2 is ANQGSEA. The CDR3: CSVDGLAGQGVYEQYF.

The V and J genes are TRBV29-1 and TRBJ1-1; TCRdb's D gene call, TRBD1, goes unchecked for lack of DNA. Germline loops: CDR1 SQVTM, CDR2 ANQGSEA. The CDR3 is 11 amino acids. CDR3 sequence: CSVLRGVEAFF.

This rearrangement joins TRBV6-5 to TRBJ2-2; TCRdb reports TRBD1, a call that lacks DNA to check it against. The CDR3 is made up of 16 amino acids. Germline values: CDR1 MNHEY, CDR2 SVGAGI. The CDR3 here is CASSYPGQGIPGELFF.

The chain recombines TRBV6-5 with TRBJ2-7; TCRdb returns TRBD2, unconfirmable since there is no DNA. CDR3 length equals 15 residues. Germline CDR1 reads MNHEY; CDR2 reads SVGAGI. CDR3 region: CASSYGLAGVYEQYF.

The chain joins TRBV7-9 to TRBJ2-7; absent DNA, TCRdb's TRBD1 call cannot be checked. The germline CDR1 and CDR2 sequences are SEHNR and FQNEAQ (reference sequence). The CDR3 sequence is 14 residues long. The CDR3 protein is CASSFAGGIYEQYF.

This CDR3 reads CASSQDGAGGPNEQFF. V gene TRBV4-3 combines with J gene TRBJ2-1; no DNA is available, so the TRBD2 call from TCRdb remains unchecked. The CDR3 has 16 amino acids. Germline CDR1 LGHNA, CDR2 YSLEER.

V gene TRBV7-9 combines with J gene TRBJ1-2. The length of the CDR3 is 16 residues. Per germline, CDR1 SEHNR and CDR2 FQNEAQ (reference sequence). CDR3 sequence: CASTPAGRTANYGYTF.

The chain couples TRBV29-1 to TRBJ2-1; TCRdb's assignment of TRBD1 cannot be checked, as there is no DNA. Germline V gene lookup returns CDR1 SQVTM and CDR2 ANQGSEA. The CDR3 covers 11 residues. The CDR3 sequence is CSGGGNNEQFF.

The chain uses TRBV28 and TRBJ2-7; TCRdb reports TRBD1, a call that lacks DNA to check it against. There are 15 residues in the CDR3. In germline, CDR1 is MDHEN, CDR2 SYDVKM. The CDR3 reads CASSPFRDRSYEQYF.

The chain carries TRBV20-1 and TRBJ2-1; the D call from TCRdb, TRBD2, cannot be confirmed without DNA. CDR1 and CDR2 (germline): DFQATT, SNEGSKA (reference sequence). The CDR3 is made up of 14 amino acids. The CDR3 reads CSARGLADYNEQFF.

The chain employs TRBV29-1 and TRBJ2-7; the TCRdb D gene call, TRBD2, has no DNA to confirm it. The CDR3 length is 13 residues. Germline values: CDR1 SQVTM, CDR2 ANQGSEA. CDR3 sequence: CSVGPAGHYEQYF.

V gene TRBV27 combines with J gene TRBJ2-7; TCRdb returns TRBD1, unconfirmable since there is no DNA. Germline CDR1 reads MNHEY; CDR2 reads SMNVEV (reference sequence). This CDR3 is 13 amino acids long. CDR3 in amino acids: CASRATGRYEQYF.

The rearrangement joins TRBV25-1 to TRBJ1-1; TCRdb proposes TRBD1, but this gene call is untestable without DNA. CDR1 MGHDK and CDR2 SYGVNS come from the germline V gene. There are 15 residues in the CDR3. CDR3 in amino acids: CATSGQGYMNTEAFF.

The chain links TRBV10-3 to TRBJ2-7. The CDR3 is 11 residues long. The germline V gene encodes CDR1 ENHRY and CDR2 SYGVKD. CDR3: CAISETYEQYF.

This chain uses TRBV13 with TRBJ1-2. Germline loops: CDR1 PRHDT, CDR2 FYEKMQ (reference sequence). CDR3 size: 14 residues. The CDR3 reads CASSLGRSTEGYTF.

The chain couples TRBV2 to TRBJ2-5; TCRdb names TRBD2, which stays unverified in the absence of DNA. Looked up from germline, CDR1 is SNHLY and CDR2 is FYNNEI. CDR3 size: 15 residues. The chain's CDR3 is CASRWTSGAQETQYF.

The gene calls are TRBV23-1 and TRBJ2-7. TRBV23-1 is classed as an ORF, of uncertain function. This CDR3 contains 15 residues. CDR3: CASSQSGGCFYEQYF.

The chain employs TRBV7-9 and TRBJ1-5; TCRdb calls TRBD1, which cannot be checked without DNA. Looked up from germline, CDR1 is SEHNR and CDR2 is FQNEAQ (reference sequence). This CDR3 region has 16 residues. CDR3: CASSHTTQGARQPQHF.

The chain is built from TRBV19 and TRBJ1-2; TCRdb returns TRBD1, unconfirmable since there is no DNA. CDR1 and CDR2 from the germline V gene are LNHDA and SQIVND (reference sequence). The length of the CDR3 is 13 residues. CDR3 residues: CASIRGAGYGYTF.

The V and J genes are TRBV6-6 and TRBJ1-5; the D gene TCRdb calls, TRBD1, cannot be checked with no DNA. The germline CDR1 and CDR2 sequences are MNHNY and SVGAGI (reference sequence). The CDR3 length is 18 residues. The CDR3: CASSYSRAGRGLYQPQHF.